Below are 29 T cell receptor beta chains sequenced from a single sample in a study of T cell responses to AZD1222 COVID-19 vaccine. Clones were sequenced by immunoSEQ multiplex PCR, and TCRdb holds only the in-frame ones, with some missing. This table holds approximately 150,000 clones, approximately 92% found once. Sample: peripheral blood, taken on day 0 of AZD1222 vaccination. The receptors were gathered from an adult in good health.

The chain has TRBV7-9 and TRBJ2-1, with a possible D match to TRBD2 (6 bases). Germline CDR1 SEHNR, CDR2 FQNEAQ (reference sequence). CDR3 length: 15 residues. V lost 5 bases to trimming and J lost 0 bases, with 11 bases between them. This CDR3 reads CASSPRLDSYNEQFF. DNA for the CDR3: TGTGCCAGCAGCCCTAGACTAGACTCCTACAATGAGCAGTTCTTC.

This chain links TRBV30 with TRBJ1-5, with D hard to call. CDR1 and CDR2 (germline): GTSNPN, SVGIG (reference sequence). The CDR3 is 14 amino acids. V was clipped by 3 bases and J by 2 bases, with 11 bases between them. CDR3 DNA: TGTGCCTGGAGCCCGGGATCGCGCAATCAGCCCCAGCATTTT. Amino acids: CAWSPGSRNQPQHF.

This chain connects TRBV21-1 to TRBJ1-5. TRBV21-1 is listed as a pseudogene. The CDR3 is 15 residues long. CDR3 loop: CASRRSNKGNQPQHF. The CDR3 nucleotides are TGTGCCAGCAGACGATCAAATAAGGGCAATCAGCCCCAGCATTTT.

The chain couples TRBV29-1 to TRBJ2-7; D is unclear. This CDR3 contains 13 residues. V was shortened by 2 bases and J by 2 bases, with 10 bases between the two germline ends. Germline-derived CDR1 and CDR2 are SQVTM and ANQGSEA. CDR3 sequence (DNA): TGCAGCGTTGAAAAGGACCTCCCCTACGAGCAGTACTTC. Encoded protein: CSVEKDLPYEQYF.

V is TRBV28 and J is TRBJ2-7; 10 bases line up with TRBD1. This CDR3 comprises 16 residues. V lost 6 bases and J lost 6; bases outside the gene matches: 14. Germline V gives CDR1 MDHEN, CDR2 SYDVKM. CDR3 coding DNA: TGTGCCAGCAGCCCTAGAACGGGACAGGGGAGATTCGAGCAGTACTTC. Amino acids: CASSPRTGQGRFEQYF.

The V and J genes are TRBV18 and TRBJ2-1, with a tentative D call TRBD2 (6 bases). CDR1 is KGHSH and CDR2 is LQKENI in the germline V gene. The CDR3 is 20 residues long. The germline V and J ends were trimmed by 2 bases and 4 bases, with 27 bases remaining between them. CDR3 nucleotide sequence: TGTGCCAGCTCACCAAAGTCCGACAGAGATAGTGGGGGGACTTACAATGAGCAGTTCTTC. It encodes CASSPKSDRDSGGTYNEQFF.

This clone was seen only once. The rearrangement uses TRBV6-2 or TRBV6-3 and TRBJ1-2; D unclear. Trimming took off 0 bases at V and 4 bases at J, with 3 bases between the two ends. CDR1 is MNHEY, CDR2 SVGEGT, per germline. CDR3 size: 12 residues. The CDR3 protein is CASSYSGYGYTF. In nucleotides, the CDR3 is TGTGCCAGCAGTTACTCCGGCTATGGCTACACCTTC.

The CDR3 region is CASSPGQSYNSPLHF. CDR3 DNA sequence: TGTGCCAGCTCACCGGGACAGAGCTATAATTCACCCCTCCACTTT. The J gene is TRBJ1-6, the V gene TRBV18, with 7 bases identical to TRBD1. The CDR3 is made up of 15 amino acids. J gave up 3 bases and V 3 bases, and 2 bases lay outside the gene matches. In germline, CDR1 is KGHSH, CDR2 LQKENI.

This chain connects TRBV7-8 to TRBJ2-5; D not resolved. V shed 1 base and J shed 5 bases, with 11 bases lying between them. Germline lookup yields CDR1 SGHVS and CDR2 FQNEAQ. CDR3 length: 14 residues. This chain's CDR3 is CASSLELGWETQYF. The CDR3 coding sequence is TGTGCCAGCAGCTTAGAGTTGGGGTGGGAGACCCAGTACTTC.

The CDR3, as DNA: TGTGCCACCAGCAGGAGGGGAGCCCGGGGGACTGAAGCTTTCTTT. Protein product: CATSRRGARGTEAFF. V is TRBV15 and J is TRBJ1-1, with a weak D call TRBD1 (5 bases). V was trimmed by 3 bases and J by 5 bases, leaving 16 bases between them. CDR1 and CDR2 from the germline V gene are LNHNV and YYDKDF (reference sequence). CDR3 length: 15 amino acids.

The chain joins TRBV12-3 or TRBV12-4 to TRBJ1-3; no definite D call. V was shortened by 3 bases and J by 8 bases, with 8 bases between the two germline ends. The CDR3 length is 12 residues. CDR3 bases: TGTGCCAGCAGTTTTTCAGGAGACACCATATATTTT. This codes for CASSFSGDTIYF.

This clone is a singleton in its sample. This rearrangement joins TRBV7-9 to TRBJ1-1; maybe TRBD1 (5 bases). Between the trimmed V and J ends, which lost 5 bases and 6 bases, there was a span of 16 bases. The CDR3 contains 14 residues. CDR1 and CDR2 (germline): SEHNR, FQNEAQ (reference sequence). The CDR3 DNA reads TGTGCCAGCAGCGTCTCCGTAGGGGTCTCTGAAGCTTTCTTT. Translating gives CASSVSVGVSEAFF.

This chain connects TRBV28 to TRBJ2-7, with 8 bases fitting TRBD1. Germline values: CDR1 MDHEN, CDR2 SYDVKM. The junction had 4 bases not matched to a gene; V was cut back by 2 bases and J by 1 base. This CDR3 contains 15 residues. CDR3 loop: CASSLPGTGSYEQYF. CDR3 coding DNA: TGTGCCAGCAGTTTACCCGGGACAGGTTCCTACGAGCAGTACTTC.

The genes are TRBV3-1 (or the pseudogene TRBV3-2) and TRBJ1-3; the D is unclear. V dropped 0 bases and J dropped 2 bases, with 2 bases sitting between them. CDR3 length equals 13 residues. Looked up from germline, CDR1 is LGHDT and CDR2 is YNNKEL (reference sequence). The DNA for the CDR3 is TGTGCCAGCAGCCAAGAGCCTGGAAACACCATATATTTT. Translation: CASSQEPGNTIYF.

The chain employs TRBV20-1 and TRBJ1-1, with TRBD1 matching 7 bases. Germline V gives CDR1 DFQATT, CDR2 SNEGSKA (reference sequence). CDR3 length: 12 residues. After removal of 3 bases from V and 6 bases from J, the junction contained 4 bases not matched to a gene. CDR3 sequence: CSASSRGSEAFF. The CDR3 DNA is TGCAGTGCTAGTTCCAGGGGGTCTGAAGCTTTCTTT.

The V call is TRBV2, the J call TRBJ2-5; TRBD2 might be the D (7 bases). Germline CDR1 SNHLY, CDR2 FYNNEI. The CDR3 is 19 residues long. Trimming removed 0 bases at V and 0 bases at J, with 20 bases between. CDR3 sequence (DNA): TGTGCCAGCAGTGAAGCACAGGGTCTGGCTAGCGGAAACCAAGAGACCCAGTACTTC. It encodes CASSEAQGLASGNQETQYF.

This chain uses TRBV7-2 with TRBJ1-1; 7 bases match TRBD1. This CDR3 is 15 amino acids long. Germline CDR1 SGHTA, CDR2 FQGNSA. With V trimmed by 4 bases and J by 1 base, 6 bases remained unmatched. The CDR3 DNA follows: TGTGCCAGCAGCTACAGGGGAGTACCGAACACTGAAGCTTTCTTT. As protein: CASSYRGVPNTEAFF.

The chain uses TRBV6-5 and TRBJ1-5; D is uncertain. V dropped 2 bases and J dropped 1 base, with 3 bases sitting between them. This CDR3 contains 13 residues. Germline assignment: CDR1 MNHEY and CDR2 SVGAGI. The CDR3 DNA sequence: TGTGCCAGCAGTTACGGAAGCAATCAGCCCCAGCATTTT. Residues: CASSYGSNQPQHF.

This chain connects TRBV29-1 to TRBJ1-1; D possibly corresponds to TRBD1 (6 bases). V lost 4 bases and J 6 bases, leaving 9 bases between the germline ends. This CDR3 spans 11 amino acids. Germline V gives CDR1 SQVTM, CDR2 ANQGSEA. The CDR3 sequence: CSVAKGAEAFF. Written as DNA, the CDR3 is TGCAGCGTTGCGAAGGGGGCTGAAGCTTTCTTT. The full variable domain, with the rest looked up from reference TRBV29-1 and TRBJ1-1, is SAVISQKPSRDICQRGTSLTIQCQVDSQVTMMFWYRQQPGQSLTLIATANQGSEATYESGFVIDKFPISRPNLTFSTLTVSNMSPEDSSIYLCSVAKGAEAFFGQGTRLTVV.

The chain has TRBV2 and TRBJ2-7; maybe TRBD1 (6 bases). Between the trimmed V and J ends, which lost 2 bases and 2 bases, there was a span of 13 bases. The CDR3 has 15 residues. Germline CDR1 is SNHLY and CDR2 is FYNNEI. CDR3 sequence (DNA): TGTGCCAGCAGTGAATCTCCAGGGGCTCCCTACGAGCAGTACTTC. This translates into CASSESPGAPYEQYF.

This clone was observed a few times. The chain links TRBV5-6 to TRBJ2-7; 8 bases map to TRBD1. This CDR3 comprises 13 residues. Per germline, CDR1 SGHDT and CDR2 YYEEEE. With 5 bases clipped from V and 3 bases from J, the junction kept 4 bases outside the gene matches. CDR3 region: CASRQGAFYEQYF. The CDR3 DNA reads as TGTGCCAGCAGGCAGGGGGCTTTCTACGAGCAGTACTTC.

The CDR3 DNA reads as TGTGCCAGCAGTTACTCCCGCAGCTACGAGCAGTACTTC. This gives the protein CASSYSRSYEQYF. This rearrangement joins TRBV6-5 to TRBJ2-7; unclear D gene. Trimming cost V 0 bases and J 3 bases, with 6 bases left between them. This CDR3 is built from 13 residues. The germline gives CDR1 MNHEY, CDR2 SVGAGI.

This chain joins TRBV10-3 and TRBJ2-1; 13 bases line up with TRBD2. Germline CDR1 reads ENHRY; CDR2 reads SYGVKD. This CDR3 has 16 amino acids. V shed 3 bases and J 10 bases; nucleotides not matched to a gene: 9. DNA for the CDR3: TGTGCCATCAGTGACCCGGGACTAGCGGGGATCAACGAGCAGTTCTTC. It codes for CAISDPGLAGINEQFF.

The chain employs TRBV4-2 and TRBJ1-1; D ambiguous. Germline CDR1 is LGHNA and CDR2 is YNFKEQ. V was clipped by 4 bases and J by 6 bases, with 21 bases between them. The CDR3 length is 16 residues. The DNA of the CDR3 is TGTGCCAGCAGCCGACGAGCGGGCTCCCCTGAGCCTGAAGCTTTCTTT. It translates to CASSRRAGSPEPEAFF.

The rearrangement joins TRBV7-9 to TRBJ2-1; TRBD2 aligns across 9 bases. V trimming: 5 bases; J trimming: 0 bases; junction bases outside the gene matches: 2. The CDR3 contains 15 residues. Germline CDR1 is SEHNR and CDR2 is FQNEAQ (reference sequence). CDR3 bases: TGTGCCAGCAGCCCGACTAGCGGCTCCTACAATGAGCAGTTCTTC. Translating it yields CASSPTSGSYNEQFF.

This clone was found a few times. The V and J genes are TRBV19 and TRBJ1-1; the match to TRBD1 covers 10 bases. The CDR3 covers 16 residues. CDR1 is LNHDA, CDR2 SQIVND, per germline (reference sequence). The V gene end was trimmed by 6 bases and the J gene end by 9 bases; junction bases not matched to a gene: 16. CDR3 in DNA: TGTGCCAGTAGCCGTACCAGGGGGACAGGGGTACGACAAGCTTTCTTT. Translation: CASSRTRGTGVRQAFF.

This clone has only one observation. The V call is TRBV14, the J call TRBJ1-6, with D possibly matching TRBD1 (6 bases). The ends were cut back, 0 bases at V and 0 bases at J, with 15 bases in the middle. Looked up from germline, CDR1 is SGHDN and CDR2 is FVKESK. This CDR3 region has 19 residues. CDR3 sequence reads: CASSQERWTEGSYNSPLHF. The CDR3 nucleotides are TGTGCCAGCAGCCAAGAAAGGTGGACAGAGGGCTCCTATAATTCACCCCTCCACTTT. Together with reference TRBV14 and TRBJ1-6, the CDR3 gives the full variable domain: EAGVTQFPSHSVIEKGQTVTLRCDPISGHDNLYWYRRVMGKEIKFLLHFVKESKQDESGMPNNRFLAERTGGTYSTLKVQPAELEDSGVYFCASSQERWTEGSYNSPLHFGNGTRLTVT.

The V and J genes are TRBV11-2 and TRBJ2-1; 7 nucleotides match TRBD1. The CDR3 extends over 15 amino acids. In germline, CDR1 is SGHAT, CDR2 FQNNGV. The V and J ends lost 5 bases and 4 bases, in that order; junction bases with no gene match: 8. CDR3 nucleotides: TGTGCCAGCAGCCTGACAGGGAATCTATACAATGAGCAGTTCTTC. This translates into CASSLTGNLYNEQFF.

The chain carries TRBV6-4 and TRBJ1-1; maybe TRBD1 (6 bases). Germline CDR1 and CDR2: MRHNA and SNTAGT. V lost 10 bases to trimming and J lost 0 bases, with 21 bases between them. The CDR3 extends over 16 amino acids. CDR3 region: CATRLEGGMVNTEAFF. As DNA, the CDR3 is TGTGCCACCAGGTTAGAGGGGGGAATGGTGAACACTGAAGCTTTCTTT.